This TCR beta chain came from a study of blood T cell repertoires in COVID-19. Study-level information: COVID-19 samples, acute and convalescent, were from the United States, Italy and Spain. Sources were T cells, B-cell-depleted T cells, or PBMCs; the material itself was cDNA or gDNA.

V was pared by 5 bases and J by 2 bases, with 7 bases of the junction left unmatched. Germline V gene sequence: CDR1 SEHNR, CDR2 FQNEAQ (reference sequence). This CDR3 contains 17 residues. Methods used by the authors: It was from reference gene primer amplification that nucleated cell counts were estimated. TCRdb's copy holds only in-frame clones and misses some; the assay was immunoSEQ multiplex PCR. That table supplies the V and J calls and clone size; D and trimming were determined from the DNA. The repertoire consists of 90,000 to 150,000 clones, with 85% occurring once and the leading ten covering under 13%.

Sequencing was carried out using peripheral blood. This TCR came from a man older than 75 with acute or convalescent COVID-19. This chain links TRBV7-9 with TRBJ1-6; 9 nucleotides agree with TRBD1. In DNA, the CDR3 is TGTGCCAGCAGCCCGACAGGGGGAAATACCTATAATTCACCCCTCCACTTT. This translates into CASSPTGGNTYNSPLHF.